This record looks at one T cell receptor (beta chain) sequence and its context. Antigen: not known. Losses at the gene ends were 6 bases for V and 1 base for J; bases not matched to a gene: 0. This CDR3 is built from 13 residues. Germline values: CDR1 MNHNS, CDR2 SASEGT. PCR involved 60 Vbeta and 13 Jbeta primers. The repertoire was sequenced with immunoSEQ multiplex PCR; TCRdb's copy has only in-frame clones and lacks some. The sample has 100,000 or so clones; roughly four fifths are singletons. This entry belongs to a study of cytomegalovirus exposure and HLA in healthy donors. The study's findings and limits: The investigators catalogued 150 to 200 TCR beta chains as cytomegalovirus-associated. An analysis that was carried out later associated some 17,000 TCR beta sequences with HLA alleles at 0.05 false discovery rate.

The sample consisted of PBMCs. This sequence was found in a male donor in good health and CMV-seropositive. This rearrangement joins TRBV6-1 to TRBJ2-1; TRBD1 matches at 7 bases. The CDR3 sequence is CASRQGSYNEQFF. CDR3 nucleotide sequence: TGTGCCAGCAGACAGGGGTCCTACAATGAGCAGTTCTTC.